What follows are 18 T cell receptor beta chains derived from one specimen sequenced in a study of shared T cell receptors in the human thymus. Assay: immunoSEQ multiplex PCR; the TCRdb copy retains only in-frame clones and omits some. Here the sample spans 700,000 to 750,000 clones, 80% to 90% being singletons. The sample was also linked to a second study, of human thymus T cells.

Sample: thymocytes. These receptors came from a girl younger than two with a congenital heart defect.

The chain is built from TRBV5-6 and TRBJ1-1; D is perhaps TRBD1 (6 bases). V lost 2 bases and J lost 2, with 22 bases in between. The CDR3 contains 18 residues. Per the germline V gene, CDR1 is SGHDT and CDR2 is YYEEEE. The CDR3: CASSLRFLGGRINTEAFF. CDR3 DNA sequence: TGTGCCAGCAGCTTACGGTTCTTGGGGGGGCGAATAAACACTGAAGCTTTCTTT.

This sequence joins TRBV19 and TRBJ1-1, with 8 bases identical to TRBD1. V lost 4 bases to trimming and J lost 3 bases; unmatched junction nucleotides: 7. Germline assignment: CDR1 LNHDA and CDR2 SQIVND (reference sequence). The CDR3 length is 15 residues. CDR3 coding DNA: TGTGCCAGTAGTAGCAGGGACAGGCGGTACACTGAAGCTTTCTTT. Translating gives CASSSRDRRYTEAFF.

The chain employs TRBV7-2 and TRBJ2-7; 14 bases agree with TRBD2. Unmatched junction bases numbered 0, after V lost 3 bases and J lost 5 bases. The germline V gene has CDR1 SGHTA and CDR2 FQGNSA. The CDR3 extends over 14 amino acids. This CDR3 is CASSLTSGGDEQYF. The CDR3 bases are TGTGCCAGCAGCTTGACTAGCGGGGGGGACGAGCAGTACTTC.

The chain carries TRBV2 and TRBJ1-6, with D perhaps TRBD1 (5 bases). The germline V gene encodes CDR1 SNHLY and CDR2 FYNNEI. The CDR3 extends over 16 amino acids. Deletions cut 1 base from V and 7 bases from J, with 14 bases between. The CDR3 reads CASSEGHQKGNSPLHF. In DNA, the CDR3 is TGTGCCAGCAGTGAAGGACATCAGAAGGGGAATTCACCCCTCCACTTT.

The V and J genes are TRBV10-3 and TRBJ2-1, with a possible D match to TRBD2 (5 bases). CDR1 is ENHRY and CDR2 is SYGVKD in the germline V gene. CDR3 size: 12 residues. V lost 6 bases, J lost 9 bases, and 12 bases lay in between. The DNA of the CDR3 is TGTGCCATCAGCGAATATGGGAGTGAGCAGTTCTTC. Protein product: CAISEYGSEQFF.

This chain joins TRBV7-9 and TRBJ2-7; 7 positions match TRBD1. The CDR3 sequence is 15 residues long. Trimming removed 5 bases from V and 2 bases from J; junction bases left unmatched: 9. Germline V CDR1 and CDR2: SEHNR, FQNEAQ (reference sequence). This CDR3 reads CASSGRQGPTYEQYF. The CDR3 nucleotides are TGTGCCAGCAGCGGAAGACAGGGACCAACCTACGAGCAGTACTTC.

The gene calls are TRBV5-4 and TRBJ2-6; unclear D gene. The CDR3 totals 15 residues. V dropped 3 bases and J dropped 0 bases, with 7 bases sitting between them. Per germline, CDR1 SGHNT and CDR2 YYREEE (reference sequence). In DNA, the CDR3 is TGTGCCAGCAGCTCTTCTTACTCTGGGGCCAACGTCCTGACTTTC. This gives the protein CASSSSYSGANVLTF.

This chain joins TRBV30 and TRBJ1-3, with D possibly matching TRBD1 (5 bases). The CDR3 consists of 17 residues. Germline V CDR1 and CDR2: GTSNPN, SVGIG (reference sequence). V gave up 2 bases and J gave up 0 bases, with 17 bases separating them. The CDR3: CAWSKKQVLGSGNTIYF. The CDR3 coding sequence is TGTGCCTGGAGTAAAAAACAGGTATTAGGCTCTGGAAACACCATATATTTT.

J is TRBJ2-3 and V is TRBV27; D possibly corresponds to TRBD2 (6 bases). Germline lookup yields CDR1 MNHEY and CDR2 SMNVEV (reference sequence). This CDR3 has 17 amino acids. The ends were cut back, 6 bases at V and 2 bases at J, with 21 bases in the middle. This chain's CDR3 is CASSSRTGTSHTDTQYF. The DNA of the CDR3 is TGTGCCAGCAGCTCCAGAACCGGGACTTCCCACACAGATACGCAGTATTTT.

The chain combines TRBV5-5 with TRBJ1-2; D ambiguous. V was pared by 0 bases and J by 0 bases, with 9 bases between. Germline CDR1 SGHKS, CDR2 YYEKEE (reference sequence). The CDR3 is made up of 15 amino acids. CDR3 sequence: CASSLGHITNYGYTF. The DNA of the CDR3 is TGTGCCAGCAGCTTGGGACACATTACTAACTATGGCTACACCTTC. Combining the CDR3 with reference TRBV5-5 and TRBJ1-2 gives the whole variable domain DAGVTQSPTHLIKTRGQQVTLRCSPISGHKSVSWYQQVLGQGPQFIFQYYEKEERGRGNFPDRFSARQFPNYSSELNVNALLLGDSALYLCASSLGHITNYGYTFGSGTRLTVV.

J is TRBJ1-6 and V is TRBV2, with D perhaps matching TRBD1 (6 bases). CDR1 is SNHLY, CDR2 FYNNEI, per germline. The ends were cut back, 1 base at V and 8 bases at J, with 21 bases in the middle. The CDR3 spans 18 residues. CDR3 loop: CASSEDVEGGRIYSPLHF. CDR3 nucleotide sequence: TGTGCCAGCAGTGAAGACGTGGAAGGGGGACGAATTTATTCACCCCTCCACTTT.

This clone showed up just a few times. For the CDR3, the DNA is TGTGCCAGCAGTTACGCCAGCGAGGAGGTCGTCGGCTACACCTTC. It specifies CASSYASEEVVGYTF. V usage is TRBV6-5 and J usage is TRBJ1-2; D is unresolved. V gave up 2 bases and J gave up 8 bases, with 18 bases separating them. Germline CDR1 and CDR2: MNHEY and SVGAGI. CDR3 length equals 15 residues.

The gene calls are TRBV11-2 and TRBJ2-5; TRBD2 matches 10 bases. The germline V gene has CDR1 SGHAT and CDR2 FQNNGV. This CDR3 has 17 residues. Trimming removed 1 base from V and 5 bases from J; junction bases left unmatched: 10. CDR3 protein: CASSLGLASGGLETQYF. The CDR3 coding sequence is TGTGCCAGCAGCTTAGGTTTAGCTAGCGGGGGACTTGAGACCCAGTACTTC.

V is TRBV11-2 and J is TRBJ2-7; a weak D match, TRBD2 (6 bases). Germline-derived CDR1 and CDR2 are SGHAT and FQNNGV. The V and J ends lost 5 bases and 4 bases respectively, with 24 bases between them. The CDR3 has 17 residues. CDR3 DNA sequence: TGTGCCAGCAGCCCCGAGGGTGGCGGGGCTCGGGATTACGAGCAGTACTTC. Amino acids: CASSPEGGGARDYEQYF.

V and J are TRBV2 and TRBJ2-7; 9 bases match TRBD1. The CDR3 consists of 14 residues. J gave up 1 base and V 6 bases, and 4 bases lay outside the gene matches. CDR1 is SNHLY and CDR2 is FYNNEI in the germline V gene. CDR3 region: CASSGQGKSYEQYF. CDR3 DNA sequence: TGTGCCAGCAGCGGACAGGGGAAGTCCTACGAGCAGTACTTC.

V and J are TRBV5-4 and TRBJ1-1; 7 bases fit TRBD1. Germline values: CDR1 SGHNT, CDR2 YYREEE (reference sequence). This CDR3 contains 14 residues. Trimming cost V 4 bases and J 1 base; bases outside gene matches: 4. The CDR3 DNA sequence: TGTGCCAGCAGCCCCGGACAGGCGAACACTGAAGCTTTCTTT. Residues: CASSPGQANTEAFF.

J is TRBJ1-1 and V is TRBV4-1; 8 nucleotides align to TRBD1. The CDR3 loop spans 16 amino acids. Germline V gene sequence: CDR1 MGHRA, CDR2 YSYEKL. V was pared by 0 bases and J by 4 bases, with 7 bases of the junction left unmatched. The CDR3 region is CASSQDSGTGPTEAFF. The CDR3 bases are TGCGCCAGCAGCCAAGATTCTGGGACAGGTCCCACTGAAGCTTTCTTT.

The J gene is TRBJ2-5, the V gene TRBV2; D gene uncertain. From germline, CDR1 is SNHLY and CDR2 FYNNEI. V lost 5 bases and J lost 5, with 15 bases in between. CDR3 length equals 14 residues. In DNA, the CDR3 is TGTGCCAGCAGTTCAGGCCAGAGTACGGAGACCCAGTACTTC. This codes for CASSSGQSTETQYF. The entire variable domain, with the rest obtained from reference TRBV2 and TRBJ2-5, is as follows: EPEVTQTPSHQVTQMGQEVILRCVPISNHLYFYWYRQILGQKVEFLVSFYNNEISEKSEIFDDQFSVERPDGSNFTLKIRSTKLEDSAMYFCASSSGQSTETQYFGPGTRLLVL.